Listed below are T cell receptor beta chains from one sample, sequenced in a study of T cells in Graves' hyperthyroidism and ophthalmopathy. TCRdb ran MiXCR on the multiplex PCR reads and lists one entry per CDR3 protein. The top ten hold roughly 7.9% of the sample, which has fewer than 350,000 distinct CDR3 sequences, 12% to 15% seen once. Sequenced: blood. The receptors were gathered from a woman in her thirties or forties with Graves' hyperthyroidism. CDR3s include the opening cysteine and the closing phenylalanine or tryptophan. The order of the fields is J gene, clone size, D gene, V gene, CDR3 length, CDR3 DNA, CDR3 protein. A D gene is named only where the DNA matches it firmly. Where a row states a size, it is once, few, many or the class of an expanded clone; other rows omit it.

>TRBJ1-5|-|-|TRBV28|17
TGTGCGTCCGGCCGCGCCCCTTATATAAGGAGCAATCAGCCCCAGCATTTT
CASGRAPYIRSNQPQHF
>TRBJ1-5|many|TRBD1|TRBV6-1|12
TGTGCCAAGCACAGGGGTAATCAGCCCCAGCATTTT
CAKHRGNQPQHF
>TRBJ2-7|many|TRBD2|TRBV6-1|19
TGTGCCAGCAGTACCTTGACTAGCGGGAGGCGTACCAGCTCCTACGAGCAGTACTTC
CASSTLTSGRRTSSYEQYF
>TRBJ2-7|-|-|TRBV11-2|14
TGTGCCAGCAGCTTAGCGGGGCAGGGCTACGAGCAGGACTTC
CASSLAGQGYEQDF
>TRBJ1-4|many|-|TRBV3-1|12
TGTGCCAGCAGCCACCTAAATGAAAAACTGTTTTTT
CASSHLNEKLFF
>TRBJ2-1|many|TRBD2|TRBV5-6|13
TGTGCCAGCAGCCCTAGCGGGAGGGATGAGCAGTTCTTC
CASSPSGRDEQFF
>TRBJ2-5|-|-|TRBV7-2|15
TGTGCCAGCAGCTTAGTACGGGCGGCCCAAGAGACCCAGTACTTC
CASSLVRAAQETQYF
>TRBJ2-7|-|TRBD2|TRBV7-3|21
TGTGCCAGCAGCCGGCGAGGGGGCGGGAGGGCCAAGGGGCTCTCCTCCTACGAGCAGTACTTC
CASSRRGGGRAKGLSSYEQYF
>TRBJ2-1|few|-|TRBV3-1|13
TGTGCCAGCAGCTCTTACTCGTACAATGAGCAGTTCTTC
CASSSYSYNEQFF
>TRBJ2-3|few|-|TRBV9|16
TGTGCCAGCGGAATTAGGTTGGCGGAGAACACAGATACGCAGTATTTT
CASGIRLAENTDTQYF
>TRBJ2-3|few|-|TRBV28|16
TGTGCCAGCAGTTTACCTCCTGGCGGGTATCCAGATACGCAGTATTTT
CASSLPPGGYPDTQYF
>TRBJ2-3|-|TRBD2|TRBV5-6|16
TGTGCCAGCAGCGTTGGGGGGGACGAATCTGCGGATACGCAGTATTTT
CASSVGGDESADTQYF
>TRBJ1-2|many|TRBD1|TRBV9|13
TGTGCCAGCGCTGACAGGGGGGCTGGTGGCTACACCTTC
CASADRGAGGYTF
>TRBJ2-5|many|TRBD2|TRBV20-1|16
TGCAGTGCTGACCCTGGACTAGCGGGAGATGGGGAGACCCAGTACTTC
CSADPGLAGDGETQYF